This entry concerns a single T cell receptor (beta chain). Its antigen is not known. Using its own MiXCR run on the 5' RACE reads, TCRdb lists one record per CDR3 protein. The sample includes 800,000 to 900,000 distinct CDR3 sequences, roughly 10% of them seen just once. These data come from a study of CD8 T cells in ankylosing spondylitis. Findings and caveats of the study: Disease-linked clones were reportedly significantly enriched in matched ankylosing spondylitis synovial fluid. It appeared that ankylosing spondylitis blood was characterized by a TCR beta motif of 8 or 9 highly homologous variants. A CD8+ phenotype characterized the disease-linked clones, which were relatively rare in peripheral blood.

Germline values: CDR1 DFQATT, CDR2 SNEGSKA (reference sequence). The CDR3 is 13 amino acids. The ends were cut back, 5 bases at V and 4 bases at J, with 14 bases in the middle. Sequenced material: blood, either unsorted or a sorted T cell fraction (not recorded which). The chain links TRBV20-1 to TRBJ1-2, with a tentative D call TRBD1 (5 bases). This sequence originates from a male donor with ankylosing spondylitis. The CDR3 coding sequence is TGCAGTGCTGCCACCCAGGGTTTCTATGGCTACACCTTC. Translating gives CSAATQGFYGYTF.